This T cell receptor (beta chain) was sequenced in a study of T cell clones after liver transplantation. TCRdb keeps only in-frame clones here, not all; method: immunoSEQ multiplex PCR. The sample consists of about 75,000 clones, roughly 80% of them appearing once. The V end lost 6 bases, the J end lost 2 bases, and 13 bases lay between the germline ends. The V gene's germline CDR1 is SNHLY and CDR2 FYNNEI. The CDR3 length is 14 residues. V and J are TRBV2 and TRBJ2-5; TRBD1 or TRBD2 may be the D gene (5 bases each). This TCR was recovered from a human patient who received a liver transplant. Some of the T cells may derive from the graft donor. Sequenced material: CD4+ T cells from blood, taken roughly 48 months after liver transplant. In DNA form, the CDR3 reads TGTGCCAGCAGGCGGTCGTGGGGGCAAGAGACCCAGTACTTC. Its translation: CASRRSWGQETQYF.